Sequencing of this TCR beta chain was carried out in a study of CD8 T cell repertoires and HIV-1 epitope variants. At the level of the study: T cells were stimulated with Twenty-five Gag and Nef peptides separately. Enriched T cells were co-cultured with equal numbers of autologous T cell-negative antigen-presenting cells. The baseline condition was 1M T cells left uncultured.

In the case of this clone: The target antigen is unknown.

The V segment lost 5 bases and the J segment 0 bases; nucleotides outside the gene matches: 4. Per the germline V gene, CDR1 is LGHNA and CDR2 is YSLEER. The CDR3 runs 14 residues. Profiled with immunoSEQ multiplex PCR; TCRdb holds only in-frame clones, not every one. The sample has a few thousand clones; about two thirds are singletons. This rearrangement joins TRBV4-3 to TRBJ2-7, with 7 bases identical to TRBD1. The sample taken for sequencing was cultured CD8+ T cells derived from PBMCs. The sequence was obtained from a male donor with HIV. The CDR3 here is CASSWDSHSYEQYF. The CDR3 bases are TGCGCCAGCAGCTGGGACAGTCACTCCTACGAGCAGTACTTC.